The 16 T cell receptor beta chains in this list originate from one sample, sequenced in a study of neurological immune-mediated disorders. TCRdb itself ran the 5' RACE reads through MiXCR, one entry per CDR3 protein. The sample carries 71,000 or so distinct CDR3 sequences, about an eighth recorded once. Described time point: longitudinal time-point 1 (baseline). Sequenced sample: PBMCs. Receptor source: a female donor with HTLV-1-associated myelopathy (HAM/TSP).

Sample share makes this clonotype medium-sized. The chain employs TRBV20-1 and TRBJ1-3, with D tentatively TRBD1 (5 bases). The V gene's germline CDR1 is DFQATT and CDR2 SNEGSKA (reference sequence). The CDR3 loop spans 15 amino acids. V was clipped by 0 bases and J by 4 bases, with 13 bases between them. The CDR3, as DNA: TGCAGTGCTAGAGATTATGGGACCCCCGGAAACACCATATATTTT. It codes for CSARDYGTPGNTIYF.

The table lists this clonotype with many counts. The DNA of the CDR3 is TGTGCCAGCAGCTTGGAACTATCCTGGGGGCAGTACTTC. Residues: CASSLELSWGQYF. The rearrangement uses TRBV5-6 and TRBJ2-7; unclear D gene. Germline assignment: CDR1 SGHDT and CDR2 YYEEEE. Trimming removed 0 bases from V and 9 bases from J, with 13 bases in between. CDR3 length: 13 residues.

This clonotype was counted at least ten times. The chain links TRBV20-1 to TRBJ2-5; D is possibly TRBD2 (5 bases). The CDR3 consists of 13 residues. The germline V gene has CDR1 DFQATT and CDR2 SNEGSKA (reference sequence). The V and J ends lost 4 bases and 2 bases respectively, with 11 bases between them. CDR3: CSATSRAQETQYF. As DNA, the CDR3 is TGCAGTGCTACTAGCAGAGCACAAGAGACCCAGTACTTC.

This clonotype has just a few counts. V and J are TRBV20-1 and TRBJ2-3; D is possibly TRBD1 (7 bases). The length of the CDR3 is 16 residues. Trimming stripped 0 bases from V and 5 bases from J, with 18 bases between. Germline V gives CDR1 DFQATT, CDR2 SNEGSKA (reference sequence). The CDR3 loop is CSARDGNRGGRDTQYF. In DNA, the CDR3 is TGCAGTGCTAGAGACGGTAACAGGGGAGGACGAGATACGCAGTATTTT.

This clonotype was counted ten times or more. This chain joins TRBV5-1 and TRBJ2-3; 11 bases align to TRBD2. Germline loops: CDR1 SGHRS, CDR2 YFSETQ. The CDR3 loop spans 15 amino acids. Losses at the gene ends were 2 bases for V and 3 bases for J; bases not matched to a gene: 2. The CDR3 nucleotides read TGCGCCAGCAGCTTTAGCGGGGGGGTTACAGATACGCAGTATTTT. Translating it yields CASSFSGGVTDTQYF.

This clonotype was observed a handful of times. DNA for the CDR3: TGTGCCAGCAGCAAAGTTAGAGGGTTCCCAAATAATCAGCCCCAGCATTTT. It translates to CASSKVRGFPNNQPQHF. The rearrangement joins TRBV21-1 to TRBJ1-5. TRBV21-1 is reported as a pseudogene. This CDR3 has 17 amino acids.

The chain uses TRBV12-3 or TRBV12-4 and TRBJ2-1; maybe TRBD2 (7 bases). V shed 3 bases and J shed 6 bases, with 12 bases lying between them. The CDR3 has 14 amino acids. The CDR3 reads CASSLGGDINEQFF. The CDR3 DNA reads TGTGCCAGCAGTTTGGGGGGGGACATCAATGAGCAGTTCTTC.

This clonotype was detected ten times or more. The chain employs TRBV5-5 and TRBJ2-1; maybe TRBD2 (6 bases). In germline, CDR1 is SGHKS, CDR2 YYEKEE (reference sequence). The CDR3 sequence is 17 residues long. Trimming removed 0 bases at V and 1 base at J, with 14 bases between. CDR3 nucleotide sequence: TGTGCCAGCAGCTTGGGTGGGGGGACTGGTTCCTACAATGAGCAGTTCTTC. This sequence encodes CASSLGGGTGSYNEQFF.

This clonotype was recorded many times. The V call is TRBV20-1, the J call TRBJ2-7; unclear D gene. The CDR3 has 14 amino acids. The germline V gene has CDR1 DFQATT and CDR2 SNEGSKA (reference sequence). Trimming removed 2 bases from V and 6 bases from J, with 17 bases in between. The CDR3 loop reads CSARYSWGGGEQYF. In nucleotides, the CDR3 is TGCAGTGCTAGATATTCATGGGGTGGCGGCGAGCAGTACTTC.

Details on this clonotype: The CDR3 does not close with the conserved phenylalanine or tryptophan, likely indicating a read error. The DNA is omitted, as the CDR3 cannot be located on it reliably, and the CDR3 follows TCRdb's listing. This chain uses TRBV4-2 with TRBJ2-2. Per germline, CDR1 LGHNA and CDR2 YNFKEQ. The CDR3 comprises 15 residues, both ends counted. CDR3: CASSQEVGSTGELFY.

This clonotype was counted ten times or more. This rearrangement joins TRBV12-3 or TRBV12-4 to TRBJ2-5; perhaps TRBD1 as D (5 bases). The CDR3 length is 13 residues. Between the trimmed V and J ends, which lost 2 bases and 2 bases, there was a span of 6 bases. CDR3 region: CASSLRQQETQYF. In DNA form, the CDR3 reads TGTGCCAGCAGTTTAAGACAGCAAGAGACCCAGTACTTC.

This clonotype was seen at least ten times. The V gene is TRBV20-1, the J gene TRBJ1-2, with D possibly TRBD1 on 5 matching bases. Trimming left V 6 bases short and J 6 bases short, with 20 bases between. Germline V lookup: CDR1 DFQATT, CDR2 SNEGSKA (reference sequence). This CDR3 has 14 amino acids. CDR3 bases: TGCAGTGCCCCAACCGGGGGGGGGATTCATGGCTACACCTTC. Amino acid sequence: CSAPTGGGIHGYTF.

This clonotype was counted many times. The V gene is TRBV11-2, the J gene TRBJ2-1, with D tentatively TRBD2 (5 bases). The CDR3 totals 15 residues. The germline V gene has CDR1 SGHAT and CDR2 FQNNGV. Trimming stripped 4 bases from V and 7 bases from J, with 17 bases between. Written as DNA, the CDR3 is TGTGCCAGCAGCTGGGAGTTTGGGTGGGCTAATGAGCAGTTCTTC. Translating gives CASSWEFGWANEQFF.

This clonotype was recorded many times. The chain has TRBV25-1 and TRBJ2-5, with D maybe TRBD1 (6 bases). The CDR3 spans 14 residues. V shed 10 bases and J shed 4 bases, with 19 bases lying between them. The germline V gene encodes CDR1 MGHDK and CDR2 SYGVNS. The CDR3 region is CATTSQGRGETQYF. CDR3 in DNA: TGTGCCACTACCTCGCAGGGGAGAGGAGAGACCCAGTACTTC.

This clonotype was observed a handful of times. CDR3 sequence reads: CSGTTSGGATGELFF. CDR3 in DNA: TGCAGTGGGACCACTAGCGGGGGGGCCACCGGGGAGCTGTTTTTT. The rearrangement uses TRBV20-1 and TRBJ2-2; 13 bases map to TRBD2. This CDR3 spans 15 amino acids. J gave up 4 bases and V 7 bases, and 6 bases lay outside the gene matches. In germline, CDR1 is DFQATT, CDR2 SNEGSKA (reference sequence).

This clonotype ranks as medium-sized. The J gene is TRBJ1-1, the V gene TRBV7-2, with TRBD1 matching 9 bases. The CDR3 has 16 residues. The ends lost 4 bases at V and 2 bases at J; junction bases unmatched: 8. The germline gives CDR1 SGHTA, CDR2 FQGNSA. The CDR3 DNA sequence: TGTGCCAGCAGCTGGGGTCCGGGACAGGGTAACACTGAAGCTTTCTTT. It is translated as CASSWGPGQGNTEAFF.